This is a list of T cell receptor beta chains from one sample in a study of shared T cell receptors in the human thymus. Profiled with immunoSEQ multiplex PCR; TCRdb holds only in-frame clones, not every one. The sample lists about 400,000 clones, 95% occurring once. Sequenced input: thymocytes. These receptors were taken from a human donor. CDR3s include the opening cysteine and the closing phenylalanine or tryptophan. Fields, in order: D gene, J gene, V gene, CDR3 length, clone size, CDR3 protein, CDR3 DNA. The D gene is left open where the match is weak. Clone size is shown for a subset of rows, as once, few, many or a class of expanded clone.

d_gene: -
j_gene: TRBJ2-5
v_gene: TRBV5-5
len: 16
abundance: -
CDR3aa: CASSLLAASWGETQYF
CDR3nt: TGTGCCAGCAGCTTGTTAGCGGCATCATGGGGAGAGACCCAGTACTTC

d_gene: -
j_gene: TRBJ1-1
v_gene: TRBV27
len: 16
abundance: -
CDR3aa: CASSLTVTGGNTEAFF
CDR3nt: TGTGCCAGCAGTTTAACTGTCACAGGTGGGAACACTGAAGCTTTCTTT

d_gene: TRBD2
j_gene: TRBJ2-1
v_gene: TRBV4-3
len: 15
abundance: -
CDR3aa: CASSHGLAGESEQFF
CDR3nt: TGCGCCAGCAGCCACGGACTAGCGGGAGAGTCTGAGCAGTTCTTC

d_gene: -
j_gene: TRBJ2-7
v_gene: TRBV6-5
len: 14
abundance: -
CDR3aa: CASSYWGIPYEQYF
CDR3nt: TGTGCCAGCAGTTATTGGGGGATTCCCTACGAGCAGTACTTC

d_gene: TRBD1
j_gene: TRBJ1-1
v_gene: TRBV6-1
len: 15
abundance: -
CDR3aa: CASRRKGTGDTEAFF
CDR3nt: TGTGCCAGCAGGAGAAAGGGGACAGGAGACACTGAAGCTTTCTTT

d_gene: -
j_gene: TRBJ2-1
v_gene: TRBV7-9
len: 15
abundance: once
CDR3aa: CASSPSGPPYNEQFF
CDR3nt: TGTGCCAGCAGCCCCAGCGGGCCCCCGTACAATGAGCAGTTCTTC

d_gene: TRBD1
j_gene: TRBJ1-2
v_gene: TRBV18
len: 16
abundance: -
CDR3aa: CASSPRVDSGGDGYTF
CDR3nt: TGTGCCAGCTCACCACGAGTCGATTCAGGGGGAGATGGCTACACCTTC

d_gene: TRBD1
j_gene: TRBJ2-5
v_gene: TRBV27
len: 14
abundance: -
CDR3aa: CASSRTGIQETQYF
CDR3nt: TGTGCCAGCAGTCGGACAGGGATCCAAGAGACCCAGTACTTC

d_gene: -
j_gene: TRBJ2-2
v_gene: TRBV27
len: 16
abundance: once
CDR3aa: CASSRRSHLNTGELFF
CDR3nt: TGTGCCAGCAGCCGTCGCAGCCATTTGAACACCGGGGAGCTGTTTTTT

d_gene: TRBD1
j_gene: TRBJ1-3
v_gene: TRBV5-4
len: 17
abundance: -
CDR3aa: CASSDDRETFSGNTIYF
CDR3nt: TGTGCCAGCAGCGACGACAGGGAGACTTTCTCTGGAAACACCATATATTTT

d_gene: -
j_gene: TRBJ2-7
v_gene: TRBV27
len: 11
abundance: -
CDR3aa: CASSSSTEQYF
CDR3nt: TGTGCCAGCAGTTCCTCCACCGAGCAGTACTTC

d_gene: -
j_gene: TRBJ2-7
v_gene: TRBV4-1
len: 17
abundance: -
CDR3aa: CASSFDRQGPPSYEQYF
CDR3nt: TGCGCCAGCAGCTTCGATCGCCAGGGGCCCCCCTCCTACGAGCAGTACTTC

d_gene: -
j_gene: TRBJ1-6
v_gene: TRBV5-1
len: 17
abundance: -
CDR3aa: CASSLGAVRSYNSPLHF
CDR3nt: TGCGCCAGCAGCTTGGGGGCAGTTCGCTCCTATAATTCACCCCTCCACTTT

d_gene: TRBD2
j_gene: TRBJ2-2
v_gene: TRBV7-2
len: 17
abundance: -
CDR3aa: CASSLTRTSGRAGELFF
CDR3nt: TGTGCCAGCAGCTTAACTAGGACTAGCGGGAGGGCCGGGGAGCTGTTTTTT

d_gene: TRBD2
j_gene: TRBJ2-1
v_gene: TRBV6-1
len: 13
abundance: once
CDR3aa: CASSVGLAHEQFF
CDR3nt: TGTGCCAGCAGTGTGGGACTAGCCCATGAGCAGTTCTTC

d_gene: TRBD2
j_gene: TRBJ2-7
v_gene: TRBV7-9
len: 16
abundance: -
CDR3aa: CASSSHRASGIYEQYF
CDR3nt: TGTGCCAGCAGCAGCCATAGAGCTAGCGGGATCTACGAGCAGTACTTC

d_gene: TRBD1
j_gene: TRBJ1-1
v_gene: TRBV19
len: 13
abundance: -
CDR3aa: CATRGTDYTEAFF
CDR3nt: TGTGCCACGCGAGGGACAGACTACACTGAAGCTTTCTTT

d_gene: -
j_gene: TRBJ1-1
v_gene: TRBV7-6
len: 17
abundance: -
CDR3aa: CASSFRLSVEMNTEAFF
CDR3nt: TGTGCCAGCAGCTTTCGGCTCTCCGTAGAAATGAACACTGAAGCTTTCTTT

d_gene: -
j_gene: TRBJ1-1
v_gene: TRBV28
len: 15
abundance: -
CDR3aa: CASTRGDFGDTEAFF
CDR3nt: TGTGCCAGCACCAGGGGTGACTTCGGGGACACTGAAGCTTTCTTT

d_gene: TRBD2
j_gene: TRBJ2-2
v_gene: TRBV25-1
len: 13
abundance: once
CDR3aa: CASLGGSTGELFF
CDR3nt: TGTGCCAGCCTGGGAGGGAGCACCGGGGAGCTGTTTTTT

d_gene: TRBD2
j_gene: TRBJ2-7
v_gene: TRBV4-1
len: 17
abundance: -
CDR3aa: CASSLGTSGRASREQYF
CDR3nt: TGCGCCAGCAGCCTCGGGACTAGCGGGAGGGCCTCACGGGAGCAGTACTTC

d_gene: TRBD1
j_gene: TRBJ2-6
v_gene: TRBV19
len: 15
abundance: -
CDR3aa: CASSQQGSGANVLTF
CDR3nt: TGTGCCAGTAGTCAACAGGGGTCTGGGGCCAACGTCCTGACTTTC

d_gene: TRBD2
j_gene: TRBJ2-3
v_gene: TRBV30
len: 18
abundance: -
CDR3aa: CAWSVGSGRVPSTDTQYF
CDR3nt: TGTGCCTGGAGTGTAGGTAGCGGGAGGGTCCCTAGCACAGATACGCAGTATTTT

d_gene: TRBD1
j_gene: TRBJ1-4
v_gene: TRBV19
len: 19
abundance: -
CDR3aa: CAAHRQGGQAMATNEKLFF
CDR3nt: TGTGCCGCCCATCGACAGGGGGGCCAGGCCATGGCAACTAATGAAAAACTGTTTTTT

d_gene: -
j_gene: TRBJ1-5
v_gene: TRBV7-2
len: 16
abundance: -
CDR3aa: CASSPPWTESNQPQHF
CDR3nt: TGTGCCAGCAGCCCCCCTTGGACAGAGAGCAATCAGCCCCAGCATTTT